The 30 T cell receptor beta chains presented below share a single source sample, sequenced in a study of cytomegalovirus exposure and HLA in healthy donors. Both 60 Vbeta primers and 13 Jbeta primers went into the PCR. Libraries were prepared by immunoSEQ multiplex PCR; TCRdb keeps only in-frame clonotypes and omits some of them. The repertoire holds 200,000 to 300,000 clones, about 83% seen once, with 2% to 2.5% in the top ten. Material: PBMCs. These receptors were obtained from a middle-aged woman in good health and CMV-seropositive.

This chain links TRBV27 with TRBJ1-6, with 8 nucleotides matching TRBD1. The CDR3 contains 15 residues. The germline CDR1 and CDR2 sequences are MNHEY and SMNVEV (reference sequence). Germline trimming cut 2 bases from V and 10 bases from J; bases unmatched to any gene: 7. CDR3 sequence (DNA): TGTGCCAGCAGTTTAGTGAGGACAGGGCGCTCACCCCTCCACTTT. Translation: CASSLVRTGRSPLHF.

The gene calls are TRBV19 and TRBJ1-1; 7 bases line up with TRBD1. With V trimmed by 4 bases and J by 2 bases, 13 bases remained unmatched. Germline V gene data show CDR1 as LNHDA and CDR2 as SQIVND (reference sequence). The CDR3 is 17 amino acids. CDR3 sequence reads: CASSKSPGTDFNTEAFF. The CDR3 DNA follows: TGTGCCAGTAGTAAATCTCCCGGGACAGACTTTAACACTGAAGCTTTCTTT.

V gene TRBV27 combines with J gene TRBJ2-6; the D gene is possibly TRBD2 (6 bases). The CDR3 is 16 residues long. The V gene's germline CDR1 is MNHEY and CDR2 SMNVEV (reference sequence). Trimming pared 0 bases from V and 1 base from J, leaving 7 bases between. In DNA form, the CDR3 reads TGTGCCAGCAGTTTATCTCGGGGGTCTGGGGCCAACGTCCTGACTTTC. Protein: CASSLSRGSGANVLTF. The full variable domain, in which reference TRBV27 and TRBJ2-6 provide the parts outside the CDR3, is EAQVTQNPRYLITVTGKKLTVTCSQNMNHEYMSWYRQDPGLGLRQIYYSMNVEVTDKGDVPEGYKVSRKEKRNFPLILESPSPNQTSLYFCASSLSRGSGANVLTFGAGSRLTVL.

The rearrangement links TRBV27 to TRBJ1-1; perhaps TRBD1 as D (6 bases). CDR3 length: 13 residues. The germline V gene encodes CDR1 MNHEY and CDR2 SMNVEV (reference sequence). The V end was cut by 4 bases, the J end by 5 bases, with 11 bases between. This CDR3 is CASSSQQGTEAFF. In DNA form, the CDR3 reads TGTGCCAGCAGTTCCCAACAGGGAACTGAAGCTTTCTTT.

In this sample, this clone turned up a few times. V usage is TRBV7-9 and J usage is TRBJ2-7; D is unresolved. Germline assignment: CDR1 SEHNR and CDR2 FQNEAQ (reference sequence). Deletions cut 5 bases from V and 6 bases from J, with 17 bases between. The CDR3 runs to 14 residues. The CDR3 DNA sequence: TGTGCCAGCAGCCGCATGGCTGGGTCAGGCGAGCAGTACTTC. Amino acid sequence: CASSRMAGSGEQYF.

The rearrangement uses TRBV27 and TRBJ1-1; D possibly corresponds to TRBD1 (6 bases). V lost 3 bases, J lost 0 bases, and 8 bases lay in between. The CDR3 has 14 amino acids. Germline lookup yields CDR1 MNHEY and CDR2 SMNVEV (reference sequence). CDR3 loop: CASSFQGMNTEAFF. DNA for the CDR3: TGTGCCAGCAGTTTTCAGGGGATGAACACTGAAGCTTTCTTT.

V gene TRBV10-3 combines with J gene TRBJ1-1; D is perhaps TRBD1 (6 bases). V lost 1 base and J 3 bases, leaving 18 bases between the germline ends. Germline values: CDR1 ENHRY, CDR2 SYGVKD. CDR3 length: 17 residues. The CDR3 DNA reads TGTGCCATCAGTGAGTGGGATTACAGGGAGGGGGACACTGAAGCTTTCTTT. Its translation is CAISEWDYREGDTEAFF.

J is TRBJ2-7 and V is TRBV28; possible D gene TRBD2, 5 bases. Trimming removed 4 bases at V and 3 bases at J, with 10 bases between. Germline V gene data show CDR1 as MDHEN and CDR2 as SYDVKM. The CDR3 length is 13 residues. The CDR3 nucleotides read TGTGCCAGCAGTTCCACTAGGATCTACGAGCAGTACTTC. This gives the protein CASSSTRIYEQYF.

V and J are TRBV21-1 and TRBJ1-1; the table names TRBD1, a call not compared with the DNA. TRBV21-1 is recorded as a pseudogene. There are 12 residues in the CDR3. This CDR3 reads CASSLPGTEAFF. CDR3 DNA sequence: TGTGCCAGCAGTCTACCCGGGACAGAAGCTTTCTTT.

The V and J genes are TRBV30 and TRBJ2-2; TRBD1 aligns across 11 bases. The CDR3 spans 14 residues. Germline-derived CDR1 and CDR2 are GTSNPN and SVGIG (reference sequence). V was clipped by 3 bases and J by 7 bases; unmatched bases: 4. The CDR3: CAWRGQGAFGELFF. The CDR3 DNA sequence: TGTGCCTGGAGAGGACAGGGGGCGTTCGGGGAGCTGTTTTTT. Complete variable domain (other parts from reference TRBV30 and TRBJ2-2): SQTIHQWPATLVQPVGSPLSLECTVEGTSNPNLYWYRQAAGRGLQLLFYSVGIGQISSEVPQNLSASRPQDRQFILSSKKLLLSDSGFYLCAWRGQGAFGELFFGEGSRLTVL.

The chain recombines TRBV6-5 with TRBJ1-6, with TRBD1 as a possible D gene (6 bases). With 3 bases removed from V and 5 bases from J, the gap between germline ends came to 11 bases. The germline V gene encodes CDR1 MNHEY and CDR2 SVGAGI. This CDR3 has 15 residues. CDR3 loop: CASSYKQGHNSPLHF. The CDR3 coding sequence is TGTGCCAGCAGTTATAAACAGGGCCATAATTCACCCCTCCACTTT.

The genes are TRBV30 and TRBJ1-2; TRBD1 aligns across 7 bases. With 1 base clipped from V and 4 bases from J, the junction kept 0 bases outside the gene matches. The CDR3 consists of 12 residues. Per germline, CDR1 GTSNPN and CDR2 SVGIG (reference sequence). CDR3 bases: TGTGCCTGGAGTGCAGGGGGCTATGGCTACACCTTC. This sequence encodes CAWSAGGYGYTF.

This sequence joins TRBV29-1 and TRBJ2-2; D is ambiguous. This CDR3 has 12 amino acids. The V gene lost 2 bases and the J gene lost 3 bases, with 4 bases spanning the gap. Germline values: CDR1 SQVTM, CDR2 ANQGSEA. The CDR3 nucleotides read TGCAGCGTTGAACCATACACCGGGGAGCTGTTTTTT. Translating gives CSVEPYTGELFF.

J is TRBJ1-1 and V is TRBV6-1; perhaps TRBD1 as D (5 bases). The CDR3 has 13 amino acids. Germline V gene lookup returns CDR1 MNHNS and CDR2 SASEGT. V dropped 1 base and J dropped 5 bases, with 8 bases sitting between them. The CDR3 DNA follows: TGTGCCAGCAGTGAAGGGGGGAGGACTGAAGCTTTCTTT. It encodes CASSEGGRTEAFF.

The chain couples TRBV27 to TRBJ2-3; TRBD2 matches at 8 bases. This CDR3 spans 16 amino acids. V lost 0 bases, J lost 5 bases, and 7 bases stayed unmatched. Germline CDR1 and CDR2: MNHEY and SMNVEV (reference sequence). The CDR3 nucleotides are TGTGCCAGCAGTTTATCCCAAGCGGGAGTGGTAGATACGCAGTATTTT. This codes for CASSLSQAGVVDTQYF.

This CDR3 reads CASSLTGGDEATDYGYTF. In DNA, the CDR3 is TGCGCCAGCAGCTTGACAGGGGGCGACGAAGCTACTGACTATGGCTACACCTTC. V and J are TRBV5-1 and TRBJ1-2; TRBD1 aligns across 9 bases. The CDR3 spans 18 residues. Germline loops: CDR1 SGHRS, CDR2 YFSETQ. Trimming took 1 base from V and 3 from J; bases not matched to a gene: 13.

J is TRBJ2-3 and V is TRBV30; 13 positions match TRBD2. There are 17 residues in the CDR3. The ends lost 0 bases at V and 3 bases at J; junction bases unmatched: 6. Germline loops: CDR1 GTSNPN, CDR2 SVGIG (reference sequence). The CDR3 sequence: CAWSVRTSGSKTDTQYF. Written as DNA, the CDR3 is TGTGCCTGGAGTGTAAGGACTAGCGGGAGTAAGACAGATACGCAGTATTTT.

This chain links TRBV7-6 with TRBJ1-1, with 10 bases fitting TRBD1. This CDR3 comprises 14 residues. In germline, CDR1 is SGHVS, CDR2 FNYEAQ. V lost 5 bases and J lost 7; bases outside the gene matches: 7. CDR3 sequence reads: CASSPGTGAYEAFF. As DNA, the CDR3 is TGTGCCAGCAGCCCTGGGACAGGGGCTTATGAAGCTTTCTTT.

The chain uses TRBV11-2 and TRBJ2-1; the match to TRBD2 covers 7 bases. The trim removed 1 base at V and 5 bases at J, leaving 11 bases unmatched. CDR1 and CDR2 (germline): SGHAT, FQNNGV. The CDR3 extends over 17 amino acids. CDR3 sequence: CASSLAGQTGRNNEQFF. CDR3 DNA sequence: TGTGCCAGCAGCTTAGCCGGCCAGACCGGGAGGAACAATGAGCAGTTCTTC.

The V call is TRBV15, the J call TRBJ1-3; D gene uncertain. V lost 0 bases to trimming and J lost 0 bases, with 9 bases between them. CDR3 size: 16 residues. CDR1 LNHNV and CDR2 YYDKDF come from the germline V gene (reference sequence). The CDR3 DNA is TGTGCCACCAGCAGAGATCCGGGGATCTCTGGAAACACCATATATTTT. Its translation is CATSRDPGISGNTIYF.

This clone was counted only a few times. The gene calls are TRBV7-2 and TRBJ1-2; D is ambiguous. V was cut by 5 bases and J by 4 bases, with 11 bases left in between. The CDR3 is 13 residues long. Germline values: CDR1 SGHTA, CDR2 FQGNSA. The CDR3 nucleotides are TGTGCCAGCAGCGTGCCAGAGGGCTATGGCTACACCTTC. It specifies CASSVPEGYGYTF.

The CDR3 is CASSDTSGTYEQYF. Here the CDR3 DNA reads TGTGCCAGCAGTGATACTAGCGGGACCTACGAGCAGTACTTC. The chain couples TRBV2 to TRBJ2-7; TRBD2 matches 10 bases. This CDR3 comprises 14 residues. CDR1 is SNHLY, CDR2 FYNNEI, per germline. V shed 3 bases and J 2 bases; nucleotides not matched to a gene: 1.

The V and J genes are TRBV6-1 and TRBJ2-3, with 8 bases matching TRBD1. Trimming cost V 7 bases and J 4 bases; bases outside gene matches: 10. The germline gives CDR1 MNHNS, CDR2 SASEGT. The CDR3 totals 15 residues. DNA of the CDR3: TGTGCCAGCAATAGCGGACAGGGTGGTGCAGATACGCAGTATTTT. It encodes CASNSGQGGADTQYF.

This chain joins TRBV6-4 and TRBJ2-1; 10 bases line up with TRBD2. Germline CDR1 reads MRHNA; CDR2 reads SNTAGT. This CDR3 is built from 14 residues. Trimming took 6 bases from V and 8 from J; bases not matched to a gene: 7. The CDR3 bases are TGTGCCAGCAGCGGGACTAGCGAGGCACATGAGCAGTTCTTC. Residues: CASSGTSEAHEQFF.

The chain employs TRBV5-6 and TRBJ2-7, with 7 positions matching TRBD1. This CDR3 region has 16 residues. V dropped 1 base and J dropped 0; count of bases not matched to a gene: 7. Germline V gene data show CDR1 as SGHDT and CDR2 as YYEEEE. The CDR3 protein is CASSLNRGGSSYEQYF. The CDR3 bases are TGTGCCAGCAGCTTGAACAGGGGTGGGAGCTCCTACGAGCAGTACTTC.

In DNA, the CDR3 is TGTGCCAGCAGCGTAGGGGACTTGCGGGAGAGCTACGAGCAGTACTTC. Translated: CASSVGDLRESYEQYF. V and J are TRBV9 and TRBJ2-5; 7 bases fit TRBD2. Gene TRBJ2-7 matches the end of the DNA better, so the J call may be wrong. Germline-derived CDR1 and CDR2 are SGDLS and YYNGEE. The CDR3 has 16 amino acids.

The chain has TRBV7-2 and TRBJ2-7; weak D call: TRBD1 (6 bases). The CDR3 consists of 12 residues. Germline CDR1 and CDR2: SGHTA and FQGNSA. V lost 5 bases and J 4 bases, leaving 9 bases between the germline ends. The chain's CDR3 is CASSPDRYEQYF. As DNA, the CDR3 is TGTGCCAGCAGCCCCGACAGGTACGAGCAGTACTTC.

The DNA for the CDR3 is TGTGCCAGCAGTGCCATCACGGCGGCGATGCCTTTCTTT. Translated, it gives CASSAITAAMPFF. The chain couples TRBV6-1 to TRBJ1-1; D uncertain. V was shortened by 4 bases and J by 12 bases, with 18 bases between the two germline ends. The CDR3 loop spans 13 amino acids. Germline lookup yields CDR1 MNHNS and CDR2 SASEGT.

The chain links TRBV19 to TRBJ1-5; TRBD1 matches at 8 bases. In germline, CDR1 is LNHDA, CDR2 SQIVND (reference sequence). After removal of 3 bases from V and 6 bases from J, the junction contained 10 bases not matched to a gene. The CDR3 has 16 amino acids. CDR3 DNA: TGTGCCAGTAGTATGAGACAGGGGTCCGAGGGTCAGCCCCAGCATTTT. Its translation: CASSMRQGSEGQPQHF.

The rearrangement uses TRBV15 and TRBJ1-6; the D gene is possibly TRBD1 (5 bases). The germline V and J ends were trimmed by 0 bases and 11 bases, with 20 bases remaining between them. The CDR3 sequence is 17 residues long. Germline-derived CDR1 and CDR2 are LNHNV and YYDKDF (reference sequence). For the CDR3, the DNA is TGTGCCACCAGCAGAGATGGGATGGGGGGTAATACGGCACCCCTCCACTTT. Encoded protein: CATSRDGMGGNTAPLHF. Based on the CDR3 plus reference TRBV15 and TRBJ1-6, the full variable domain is DAMVIQNPRYQVTQFGKPVTLSCSQTLNHNVMYWYQQKSSQAPKLLFHYYDKDFNNEADTPDNFQSRRPNTSFCFLDIRSPGLGDTAMYLCATSRDGMGGNTAPLHFGNGTRLTVT.